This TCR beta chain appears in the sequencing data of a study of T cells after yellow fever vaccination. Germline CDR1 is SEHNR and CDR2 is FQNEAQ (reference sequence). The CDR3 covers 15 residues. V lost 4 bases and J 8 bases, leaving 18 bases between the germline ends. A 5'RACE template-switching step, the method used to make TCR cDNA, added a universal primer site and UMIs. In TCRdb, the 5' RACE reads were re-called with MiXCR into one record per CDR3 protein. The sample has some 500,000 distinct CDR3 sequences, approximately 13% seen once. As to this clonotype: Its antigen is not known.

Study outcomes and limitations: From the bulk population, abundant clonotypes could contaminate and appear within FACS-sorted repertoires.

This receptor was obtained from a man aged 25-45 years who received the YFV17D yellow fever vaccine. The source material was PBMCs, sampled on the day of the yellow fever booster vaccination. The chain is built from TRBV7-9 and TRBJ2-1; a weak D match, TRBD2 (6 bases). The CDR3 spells CASSSGTSSVDEQFF. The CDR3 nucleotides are TGTGCCAGCAGCTCCGGGACTTCCTCGGTTGATGAGCAGTTCTTC.